Shown below are 5 T cell receptor beta chains from a single sample sequenced in a study of T-cell reconstitution after alpha-beta-depleted transplantation in children. During its preparation, the TCRbeta library received unique molecular identifiers. TCRdb used MiXCR to reprocess the PCR reads, holding one entry per CDR3 protein. Among fewer than 550,000 distinct CDR3 sequences listed, 9.5% to 12% were seen once. The sequencing here drew on PBMCs, mostly from graft donor cells, taken 180 days after TCRalphabeta/CD19-depleted stem cell transplant. Receptors were obtained from a female patient aged 2 to 10 who had a stem cell transplant for aplastic anemia, so the T cells may come from the graft donor.

This clonotype occurred many times. The rearrangement uses TRBV7-3 and TRBJ2-5; 15 bases map to TRBD2. Looked up from germline, CDR1 is SGHTA and CDR2 is FQGTGA. J lost 0 bases, V lost 2 bases, and 4 bases had no gene match. The length of the CDR3 is 18 residues. The CDR3 sequence is CASSLGGLAGGNQETQYF. DNA of the CDR3: TGTGCCAGCAGCTTAGGGGGACTAGCGGGGGGCAACCAAGAGACCCAGTACTTC.

The chain has TRBV29-1 and TRBJ2-1; D uncertain. The CDR3 contains 11 residues. Germline V lookup: CDR1 SQVTM, CDR2 ANQGSEA. Between the trimmed V and J ends, which lost 1 base and 6 bases, there was a span of 4 bases. CDR3 coding DNA: TGCAGCGTTGAAGGCCCCAATGAGCAGTTCTTC. It is translated as CSVEGPNEQFF.

This clonotype came up many times. V usage is TRBV29-1 and J usage is TRBJ2-7; D might be TRBD1 or TRBD2, each matching 5 bases. The length of the CDR3 is 15 residues. V lost 6 bases and J lost 1, with 19 bases in between. CDR1 and CDR2 from the germline V gene are SQVTM and ANQGSEA. CDR3 coding DNA: TGCAGCGTAGGGGCCGGATACAGAGGGTCCTACGAGCAGTACTTC. The encoded protein is CSVGAGYRGSYEQYF.

Only a few counts were recorded for this clonotype. The J gene is TRBJ2-3, the V gene TRBV5-1; D is uncertain. V was pared by 4 bases and J by 1 base, with 13 bases between. The CDR3 covers 15 residues. Germline CDR1 reads SGHRS; CDR2 reads YFSETQ. CDR3 nucleotide sequence: TGCGCCAGCAGCCCCCAAGGTTTCGGCACAGATACGCAGTATTTT. Amino acid sequence: CASSPQGFGTDTQYF.

This clonotype was recorded a few times. The chain links TRBV20-1 to TRBJ2-1; D is undetermined. The germline V gene encodes CDR1 DFQATT and CDR2 SNEGSKA (reference sequence). The CDR3 covers 14 residues. Deletions cut 2 bases from V and 0 bases from J, with 8 bases between. The CDR3 nucleotides read TGCAGTGCTAGACCAACGAGCTCCTACAATGAGCAGTTCTTC. Amino acids: CSARPTSSYNEQFF.